Below are 12 T cell receptor beta chains sequenced from a single sample in a study of T cells after yellow fever vaccination. TCRdb reprocessed the 5' RACE reads with MiXCR, giving one entry per CDR3 protein. The sample yields 300,000 to 350,000 distinct CDR3 sequences, 3.5% to 4.5% seen once. The sample here was PBMCs, taken 15 days after the yellow fever booster vaccination. These receptors came from a man aged 18-30 years who received the YFV17D yellow fever vaccine.

This clonotype was counted many times. The rearrangement uses TRBV7-2 and TRBJ1-1, with unresolved D. V lost 4 bases, J lost 4 bases, and 7 bases lay in between. The CDR3 runs to 12 residues. Germline loops: CDR1 SGHTA, CDR2 FQGNSA. The CDR3 DNA follows: TGTGCCAGCAGCTCTGCCGTCACTGAAGCTTTCTTT. Translating it yields CASSSAVTEAFF.

This clonotype was counted only a few times. This sequence joins TRBV6-5 and TRBJ2-1; D not resolved. This CDR3 is 17 amino acids long. CDR1 is MNHEY and CDR2 is SVGAGI in the germline V gene. The V gene lost 1 base and the J gene lost 0 bases, with 13 bases spanning the gap. The CDR3 protein is CASSYFSGATSYNEQFF. The CDR3 coding sequence is TGTGCCAGCAGTTACTTTTCGGGCGCGACCTCCTACAATGAGCAGTTCTTC.

V gene TRBV7-2 combines with J gene TRBJ2-1; D is unresolved. Trimming took off 1 base at V and 3 bases at J, with 7 bases between the two ends. CDR1 and CDR2 (germline): SGHTA, FQGNSA. The CDR3 runs to 14 residues. CDR3 in DNA: TGTGCCAGCAGCTTAGTCGGCGGCTACAATGAGCAGTTCTTC. Translated, it gives CASSLVGGYNEQFF.

The chain recombines TRBV7-2 with TRBJ1-1, with D unresolved. V was shortened by 2 bases and J by 10 bases, with 11 bases between the two germline ends. The germline CDR1 and CDR2 sequences are SGHTA and FQGNSA. The length of the CDR3 is 12 residues. The DNA for the CDR3 is TGTGCCAGCAGCTTAATGGGTGCGGGAGCTTTCTTT. Protein sequence: CASSLMGAGAFF.

This sequence joins TRBV29-1 and TRBJ1-1; no definite D call. V lost 4 bases and J lost 11, with 14 bases in between. The CDR3 runs to 11 residues. The germline V gene encodes CDR1 SQVTM and CDR2 ANQGSEA. The CDR3 is CSVGGNVDAFF. CDR3 sequence (DNA): TGCAGCGTTGGAGGGAACGTTGATGCTTTCTTT.

This clonotype was recorded at least ten times. The genes are TRBV27 and TRBJ1-6; TRBD1 might be the D (6 bases). The CDR3 has 13 residues. Germline V gives CDR1 MNHEY, CDR2 SMNVEV (reference sequence). Deletions cut 4 bases from V and 10 bases from J, with 11 bases between. CDR3 bases: TGTGCCAGCAGTTACAGGGTAGGATCACCCCTCCACTTT. Translation: CASSYRVGSPLHF.

V usage is TRBV28 and J usage is TRBJ1-1; no definite D call. Germline V lookup: CDR1 MDHEN, CDR2 SYDVKM. Trimming pared 6 bases from V and 0 bases from J, leaving 8 bases between. The CDR3 has 13 residues. CDR3 DNA: TGTGCCAGCAGACCTCAGGTGAACACTGAAGCTTTCTTT. Protein sequence: CASRPQVNTEAFF.

V gene TRBV7-2 combines with J gene TRBJ1-2; possibly TRBD1 for D (5 bases). The CDR3 has 15 amino acids. V was shortened by 8 bases and J by 5 bases, with 21 bases between the two germline ends. The germline V gene encodes CDR1 SGHTA and CDR2 FQGNSA. The CDR3 DNA reads as TGTGCCAGCCAACCCCCGGGTAGGGGTGGGTATGGCTACACCTTC. This sequence encodes CASQPPGRGGYGYTF.

This clonotype appeared many times. This chain uses TRBV10-3 with TRBJ2-5; perhaps TRBD1 as D (5 bases). Looked up from germline, CDR1 is ENHRY and CDR2 is SYGVKD. CDR3 length: 14 residues. The V and J ends lost 8 bases and 1 base respectively, with 14 bases between them. For the CDR3, the DNA is TGTGCCATCTCCCGCCTGGACACCCAAGAGACCCAGTACTTC. This encodes CAISRLDTQETQYF.

This clonotype was seen ten or more times. J is TRBJ2-5 and V is TRBV6-2 or TRBV6-3, with TRBD2 matching over 12 bases. There are 15 residues in the CDR3. J gave up 5 bases and V 4 bases, and 5 bases lay outside the gene matches. In germline, CDR1 is MNHEY, CDR2 SVGEGT. The CDR3 here is CASSWGGLAGETQYF. The CDR3 DNA sequence: TGTGCCAGCAGTTGGGGAGGACTAGCGGGGGAGACCCAGTACTTC.

This clonotype was seen repeatedly, ten times or more. The chain is built from TRBV6-5 and TRBJ2-2, with 11 nucleotides matching TRBD1. Germline lookup yields CDR1 MNHEY and CDR2 SVGAGI. CDR3 length: 16 residues. The trim removed 0 bases at V and 5 bases at J, leaving 2 bases unmatched. Here the CDR3 DNA reads TGTGCCAGCAGTTACTCCGGGACAGGGGGGACCGGGGAGCTGTTTTTT. Its translation is CASSYSGTGGTGELFF.

This clonotype was counted many times. The chain combines TRBV20-1 with TRBJ2-5; no clear D gene. Trimming took 3 bases from V and 5 from J, leaving 13 bases between them. This CDR3 is 13 amino acids long. Per the germline V gene, CDR1 is DFQATT and CDR2 is SNEGSKA (reference sequence). The CDR3 spells CSASLGSRETQYF. For the CDR3, the DNA is TGCAGTGCTAGTTTAGGTTCACGGGAGACCCAGTACTTC.